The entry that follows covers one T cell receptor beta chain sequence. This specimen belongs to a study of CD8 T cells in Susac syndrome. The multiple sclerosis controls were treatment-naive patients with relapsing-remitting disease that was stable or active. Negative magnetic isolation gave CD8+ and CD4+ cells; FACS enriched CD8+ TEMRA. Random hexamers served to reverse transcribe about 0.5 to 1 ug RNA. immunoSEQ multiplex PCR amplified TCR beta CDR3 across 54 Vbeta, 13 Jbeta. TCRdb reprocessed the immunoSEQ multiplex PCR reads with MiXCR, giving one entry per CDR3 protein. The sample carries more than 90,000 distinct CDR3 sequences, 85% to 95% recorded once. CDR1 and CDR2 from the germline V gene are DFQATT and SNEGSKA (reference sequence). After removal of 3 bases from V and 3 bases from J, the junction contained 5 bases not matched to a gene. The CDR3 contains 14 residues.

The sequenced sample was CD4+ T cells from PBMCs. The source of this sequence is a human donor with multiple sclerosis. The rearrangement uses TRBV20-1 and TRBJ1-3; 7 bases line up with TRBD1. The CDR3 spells CSARGGGIGNTIYF. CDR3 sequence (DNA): TGCAGTGCTAGGGGAGGGGGCATTGGAAACACCATATATTTT.